The rows below give T cell receptor beta chains drawn from one sample of a study of shared clonotypes between healthy human individuals. Assay: immunoSEQ multiplex PCR; the TCRdb copy retains only in-frame clones and omits some. The repertoire consists of about 2 million clones, with around 96% occurring once and the leading ten covering 0.9% to 1.4%. Sequencing was done on a sample of naive CD8+ T cells sorted from blood. The receptors here all came from a man between 18 and 35 years old in good health. The CDR3 runs from the conserved cysteine through the conserved F or W. D genes are given only for firm matches. Clone sizes are given selectively: once, few, many, or a class where the clone is expanded.

size: .
V: TRBV19
D: .
J: TRBJ2-2
DNA: TGTGCCAGTAGTCGCGGTTCGAACACCGGGGAGCTGTTTTTT
CDR3: CASSRGSNTGELFF

size: .
V: TRBV13
D: TRBD2
J: TRBJ2-2
DNA: TGTGCCAGCAGCCTCGGGACTAGCGGACCCACCGGGGAGCTGTTTTTT
CDR3: CASSLGTSGPTGELFF

size: .
V: TRBV2
D: TRBD2
J: TRBJ2-3
DNA: TGTGCCAGCGGGGGGACTAGTCCTAGCACAGATACGCAGTATTTT
CDR3: CASGGTSPSTDTQYF

size: .
V: TRBV6-1
D: .
J: TRBJ2-7
DNA: TGTGCCAGCAGTGCGGGAAGGAACTACGAGCAGTACTTC
CDR3: CASSAGRNYEQYF

size: .
V: TRBV5-1
D: .
J: TRBJ2-7
DNA: TGCGCCAGCAGCTTGGGTAGCACCTACGAGCAGTACTTC
CDR3: CASSLGSTYEQYF

size: .
V: TRBV21-1
D: .
J: TRBJ2-7
DNA: TGTGCCAGCAGCAAAGCCCTGTGCGAGCAGTACTTC
CDR3: CASSKALCEQYF

size: .
V: TRBV6-5
D: .
J: TRBJ1-4
DNA: TGTGCCAGCAGCCCTTGGGATGACAAGAATGAAAAACTGTTTTTT
CDR3: CASSPWDDKNEKLFF

size: .
V: TRBV19
D: .
J: TRBJ2-4
DNA: TGTGCCAGTAGTATCGGGGGGCTAGACATTCAGTACTTC
CDR3: CASSIGGLDIQYF

size: .
V: TRBV7-3
D: TRBD1
J: TRBJ1-1
DNA: TGTGCCAGCAGCGGGGGGACAGGGAGCACTGAAGCTTTCTTT
CDR3: CASSGGTGSTEAFF

size: .
V: TRBV7-9
D: TRBD1
J: TRBJ2-2
DNA: TGTGCCAAGACAGGGGAAAACACCGGGGAGCTGTTTTTT
CDR3: CAKTGENTGELFF

size: .
V: TRBV2
D: .
J: TRBJ1-5
DNA: TGTGCCAGCAGTTTAGGGAGCAATCAGCCCCAGCATTTT
CDR3: CASSLGSNQPQHF

size: .
V: TRBV11-2
D: .
J: TRBJ2-1
DNA: TGTGCCAGCAGCTTAGCGAATGCGAAGAATGAGCAGTTCTTC
CDR3: CASSLANAKNEQFF

size: .
V: TRBV27
D: .
J: TRBJ2-7
DNA: TGTGCCAGCAGTTTTTCGGGGAACCACGAGCAGTACTTC
CDR3: CASSFSGNHEQYF

size: .
V: TRBV4-1
D: .
J: TRBJ1-1
DNA: TGCGCCAGCAGGCTGACGACAGGAATGAACACTGAAGCTTTCTTT
CDR3: CASRLTTGMNTEAFF

size: .
V: TRBV27
D: TRBD2
J: TRBJ2-2
DNA: TGTGCCAGCAGTTTATCGGCTAGCGGGACCATTACCGGGGAGCTGTTTTTT
CDR3: CASSLSASGTITGELFF

size: .
V: TRBV28
D: TRBD1
J: TRBJ2-5
DNA: TGTGCCAGCAGTTTAGTTGGGACAGGGGGCTGGGAGACCCAGTACTTC
CDR3: CASSLVGTGGWETQYF

size: .
V: TRBV4-1
D: TRBD2
J: TRBJ2-7
DNA: TGCGCCAGCAGCACGGGACTAGCGGTCTACGAGCAGTACTTC
CDR3: CASSTGLAVYEQYF

size: .
V: TRBV28
D: .
J: TRBJ2-7
DNA: TGTGCCAGCAGTTTCGAGGCCTCCTACGAGCAGTACTTC
CDR3: CASSFEASYEQYF

size: .
V: TRBV5-6
D: .
J: TRBJ1-5
DNA: TGTGCCAGCAGCTTTGACGGGGATCAGCCCCAGCATTTT
CDR3: CASSFDGDQPQHF

size: .
V: TRBV4-1
D: .
J: TRBJ1-2
DNA: TGCGCCAGCAGCCATGGTAGAGGGGCGGACTATGGCTACACCTTC
CDR3: CASSHGRGADYGYTF

size: .
V: TRBV6-5
D: TRBD1
J: TRBJ2-7
DNA: TGTGCCAGCAGTTACTCGTCACAGGGGAGCTCCTACGAGCAGTACTTC
CDR3: CASSYSSQGSSYEQYF

size: .
V: TRBV29-1
D: TRBD2
J: TRBJ2-7
DNA: TGCAGCGTTGTCGGGACTAGCGCATACGAGCAGTACTTC
CDR3: CSVVGTSAYEQYF

size: once
V: TRBV27
D: TRBD2
J: TRBJ2-1
DNA: TGTGCCAGCAGTTTATCGTCGGGGGAGGGATACAATGAGCAGTTCTTC
CDR3: CASSLSSGEGYNEQFF

size: once
V: TRBV19
D: TRBD2
J: TRBJ2-2
DNA: TGTGCCAGTAGCCCTCTAGCGGTAGGGCCCGGGGAGCTGTTTTTT
CDR3: CASSPLAVGPGELFF

size: .
V: TRBV11-2
D: .
J: TRBJ1-1
DNA: TGTGCCAGCAGCTTGACTCGGGCTGAAGCTTTCTTT
CDR3: CASSLTRAEAFF

size: .
V: TRBV19
D: .
J: TRBJ2-7
DNA: TGTGCCAGTAGTGTCATCCCGGGACAACTCGGCGAGCAGTACTTC
CDR3: CASSVIPGQLGEQYF

size: .
V: TRBV5-6
D: .
J: TRBJ2-7
DNA: TGTGCCAGCAGCCCCGGGCCGGAGGAGAAGATAGAGCAGTACTTC
CDR3: CASSPGPEEKIEQYF

size: .
V: TRBV5-4
D: TRBD1
J: TRBJ2-2
DNA: TGTGCCAGCAGCTCCGGGACAGACACCGGGGAGCTGTTTTTT
CDR3: CASSSGTDTGELFF

size: .
V: TRBV5-4
D: TRBD1
J: TRBJ1-2
DNA: TGTGCCAGCAGCTTCGGACAGGTTGCTAACTATGGCTACACCTTC
CDR3: CASSFGQVANYGYTF

size: .
V: TRBV5-4
D: .
J: TRBJ2-1
DNA: TGTGCCAGCAGCTTGATTTCAGGCCCCTACAATGAGCAGTTCTTC
CDR3: CASSLISGPYNEQFF

size: once
V: TRBV6-5
D: .
J: TRBJ1-3
DNA: TGTGCCAGCAGTTACTGGGCAGGGAATGGAAACACCATATATTTT
CDR3: CASSYWAGNGNTIYF

size: .
V: TRBV10-1
D: .
J: TRBJ1-1
DNA: TGCGCCAGCAGAGGCCGGGGGGCTGGTGAAGCTTTCTTT
CDR3: CASRGRGAGEAFF

size: .
V: TRBV7-6
D: TRBD1
J: TRBJ2-5
DNA: TGTGCCAGCAGCTCTGCAGGGCCAGGGGGATTCACCCTCCAAGAGACCCAGTACTTC
CDR3: CASSSAGPGGFTLQETQYF

size: .
V: TRBV4-1
D: .
J: TRBJ2-7
DNA: TGCGCCAGCAGCCAAGACACGGTAACCTACGAGCAGTACTTC
CDR3: CASSQDTVTYEQYF

size: .
V: TRBV7-9
D: TRBD2
J: TRBJ2-1
DNA: TGTGCCAGCAGCTTAAATACTAGCGGATCCTACAATGAGCAGTTCTTC
CDR3: CASSLNTSGSYNEQFF

size: .
V: TRBV4-1
D: .
J: TRBJ1-1
DNA: TGCGCCAGCAGCCAAGGTCCCAGCAGAAACACTGAAGCTTTCTTT
CDR3: CASSQGPSRNTEAFF

size: .
V: TRBV28
D: .
J: TRBJ1-5
DNA: TGTGCCAGCAGTTCCTACAATCAGCCCCAGCATTTT
CDR3: CASSSYNQPQHF

size: .
V: TRBV30
D: .
J: TRBJ1-6
DNA: TGTGCCTGGACCCTGACCGGGACACTTCATAATTCACCCCTCCACTTT
CDR3: CAWTLTGTLHNSPLHF

size: .
V: TRBV2
D: TRBD2
J: TRBJ2-7
DNA: TGTGCCAGCGAGCAGGGGCCCGGGACTAGCGGCAACTACGAGCAGTACTTC
CDR3: CASEQGPGTSGNYEQYF

size: .
V: TRBV28
D: .
J: TRBJ1-6
DNA: TGTGCCAGCAGTCCGCGATTAGGTGATAATTCACCCCTCCACTTT
CDR3: CASSPRLGDNSPLHF

size: once
V: TRBV7-9
D: TRBD1
J: TRBJ2-3
DNA: TGTGCCAGCAGCTTGGGACAGGGCGGCACAGATACGCAGTATTTT
CDR3: CASSLGQGGTDTQYF

size: .
V: TRBV30
D: .
J: TRBJ2-3
DNA: TGTGCCTGGAGTCTCTCCTCCGGGGCAGCAGATACGCAGTATTTT
CDR3: CAWSLSSGAADTQYF

size: .
V: TRBV6-5
D: .
J: TRBJ2-7
DNA: TGTGCCAGCAGCCCAGCCCGGGGGCTGGATGAGCAGTACTTC
CDR3: CASSPARGLDEQYF

size: .
V: TRBV7-9
D: .
J: TRBJ1-2
DNA: TGTGCCAGCAGCTTAGACGCAGGGTTGGTGGATGGCTACACCTTC
CDR3: CASSLDAGLVDGYTF

size: once
V: TRBV4-1
D: TRBD1
J: TRBJ1-2
DNA: TGCGCCAGCACAACCGGGACAGGGGAGTATGGCTACACCTTC
CDR3: CASTTGTGEYGYTF

size: .
V: TRBV19
D: .
J: TRBJ2-2
DNA: TGTGCCAGTAGTATAGACGGCACCGGGGAGCTGTTTTTT
CDR3: CASSIDGTGELFF

size: .
V: TRBV5-4
D: .
J: TRBJ2-7
DNA: TGTGCCAGCAGCTTGGCTGACAGCTCCTACGAGCAGTACTTC
CDR3: CASSLADSSYEQYF

size: .
V: TRBV19
D: .
J: TRBJ1-2
DNA: TGTGCCAGTAGGCACGGGGCGCGGGATGGCTACACCTTC
CDR3: CASRHGARDGYTF

size: .
V: TRBV23-1
D: TRBD1
J: TRBJ1-4
DNA: TGCGCCAGCAGCCCTAAGCAACAGGGGGGAGGTGAAAAACTGTTTTTT
CDR3: CASSPKQQGGGEKLFF

size: .
V: TRBV13
D: TRBD1
J: TRBJ2-2
DNA: TGTGCCAGCAGCTCGACAGGGGAAGGTTACACCGGGGAGCTGTTTTTT
CDR3: CASSSTGEGYTGELFF

size: .
V: TRBV13
D: .
J: TRBJ2-3
DNA: TGTGCCAGCATTTCGGATAGCACAGATACGCAGTATTTT
CDR3: CASISDSTDTQYF

size: .
V: TRBV30
D: TRBD1
J: TRBJ1-3
DNA: TGTGCCTGGACCGAGGACAGGGGGCCGGACGGAAACACCATATATTTT
CDR3: CAWTEDRGPDGNTIYF

size: .
V: TRBV28
D: .
J: TRBJ2-7
DNA: TGTGCCAGCAGGTTCGGACAAGGGGGGGCTTACGAGCAGTACTTC
CDR3: CASRFGQGGAYEQYF